Listed here are 13 T cell receptor beta chains from one sample, sequenced in a study of T cell responses to AZD1222 COVID-19 vaccine. Assay used: immunoSEQ multiplex PCR; TCRdb lists only in-frame clones, some missing. Of 150,000 or so clones in the sample, roughly nine tenths are singletons; the top ten hold over 3%. Material: peripheral blood, obtained 28 days after the second AZD1222 dose. These receptor sequences come from an adult who received the AZD1222 COVID-19 vaccine.

The chain is built from TRBV5-1 and TRBJ2-2, with 8 nucleotides matching TRBD2. V was pared by 4 bases and J by 0 bases, with 5 bases of the junction left unmatched. This CDR3 has 16 amino acids. Germline CDR1 reads SGHRS; CDR2 reads YFSETQ. Here the CDR3 reads CASSPVAGSNTGELFF. The CDR3 region has the DNA TGCGCCAGCAGCCCCGTAGCGGGGTCGAACACCGGGGAGCTGTTTTTT.

This clone came up once. The chain recombines TRBV2 with TRBJ1-2; D perhaps matches TRBD1 (5 bases). CDR1 is SNHLY, CDR2 FYNNEI, per germline. This CDR3 region has 12 residues. V was cut by 2 bases and J by 6 bases, with 7 bases left in between. In DNA, the CDR3 is TGTGCCAGCAGTGAATGGGGGGATGGCTACACCTTC. Residues: CASSEWGDGYTF.

The chain combines TRBV14 with TRBJ2-7; maybe TRBD2 (6 bases). The V and J ends lost 4 bases and 2 bases respectively, with 15 bases between them. The CDR3 has 15 amino acids. Germline V gives CDR1 SGHDN, CDR2 FVKESK. For the CDR3, the DNA is TGTGCCAGCAGCCCTCGGGAGAGGGGACCCTACGAGCAGTACTTC. Protein: CASSPRERGPYEQYF.

The V gene is TRBV6-5, the J gene TRBJ2-5; 7 bases align to TRBD2. There are 14 residues in the CDR3. Germline loops: CDR1 MNHEY, CDR2 SVGAGI. V gave up 6 bases and J gave up 4 bases; unmatched junction bases: 8. CDR3 loop: CASRQSGARETQYF. CDR3 nucleotides: TGTGCCAGCAGACAGAGCGGGGCGAGAGAGACCCAGTACTTC.

The CDR3 is CASSHPGRRVGEQFF. Here the CDR3 DNA reads TGCGCCAGCAGCCATCCGGGACGGAGGGTCGGTGAGCAGTTCTTC. The chain recombines TRBV4-1 with TRBJ2-1; D perhaps matches TRBD2 (6 bases). Germline CDR1 is MGHRA and CDR2 is YSYEKL. Deletions cut 3 bases from V and 9 bases from J, with 18 bases between. The CDR3 spans 15 residues.

V is TRBV6-4 and J is TRBJ2-1, with 10 bases identical to TRBD2. Germline V CDR1 and CDR2: MRHNA, SNTAGT. The CDR3 has 14 amino acids. V dropped 2 bases and J dropped 8; count of bases not matched to a gene: 3. The CDR3 coding sequence is TGTGCCAGCAGTGACAGCGGGGGGGCGGATGAGCAGTTCTTC. Its translation: CASSDSGGADEQFF.

The CDR3 sequence is CASSILGGSREQYF. CDR3 DNA: TGTGCCAGCAGCATACTAGGGGGCTCGAGAGAGCAGTACTTC. The V call is TRBV7-3, the J call TRBJ2-7; 7 bases line up with TRBD1. This CDR3 is 14 amino acids long. J gave up 7 bases and V 5 bases, and 11 bases lay outside the gene matches. CDR1 and CDR2 (germline): SGHTA, FQGTGA.

The chain combines TRBV7-9 with TRBJ2-3; D possibly matches TRBD1 or TRBD2 (5 bases each). The CDR3 is made up of 15 amino acids. Trimming removed 5 bases from V and 0 bases from J, with 12 bases in between. CDR1 is SEHNR, CDR2 FQNEAQ, per germline (reference sequence). CDR3 protein: CASSPPGPSTDTQYF. The DNA of the CDR3 is TGTGCCAGCAGCCCGCCGGGACCTAGCACAGATACGCAGTATTTT. The whole variable domain, filled in from reference TRBV7-9 and TRBJ2-3, reads DTGVSQNPRHKITKRGQNVTFRCDPISEHNRLYWYRQTLGQGPEFLTYFQNEAQLEKSRLLSDRFSAERPKGSFSTLEIQRTEQGDSAMYLCASSPPGPSTDTQYFGPGTRLTVL.

The chain recombines TRBV23-1 with TRBJ1-5; 8 bases are shared with TRBD1. TRBV23-1 is annotated as an ORF whose role is uncertain. The ends lost 6 bases at V and 0 bases at J; junction bases unmatched: 7. The CDR3 runs 16 residues. The CDR3 DNA follows: TGCGCCAGCAGCAAAAGGACAGGGTATAGCAATCAGCCCCAGCATTTT. Translating it yields CASSKRTGYSNQPQHF.

The chain carries TRBV21-1 and TRBJ2-1; the table's D call, TRBD2, has no DNA check behind it. TRBV21-1 is designated a pseudogene. The CDR3 spans 15 residues. Here the CDR3 reads CASRKEREVGSEQFF. The CDR3 DNA follows: TGTGCCAGCCGAAAAGAACGGGAAGTTGGTAGTGAGCAGTTCTTC.

This chain uses TRBV5-1 with TRBJ2-1; TRBD2 agrees at 7 bases. V lost 4 bases and J lost 9; bases outside the gene matches: 10. The CDR3 is 14 residues long. Germline lookup yields CDR1 SGHRS and CDR2 YFSETQ. CDR3 sequence reads: CASSQSTSLFEQFF. CDR3 coding DNA: TGCGCCAGCAGCCAATCGACTAGCTTATTTGAGCAGTTCTTC.

Concerning this clone: The same CDR3 arises from other DNA sequences in this sample as well. The rearrangement links TRBV5-4 to TRBJ1-1; D uncertain. V was clipped by 0 bases and J by 0 bases, with 3 bases between them. Germline V gene data show CDR1 as SGHNT and CDR2 as YYREEE (reference sequence). This CDR3 comprises 13 residues. The CDR3 is CASSLGLNTEAFF. As DNA, the CDR3 is TGTGCCAGCAGCTTGGGTCTGAACACTGAAGCTTTCTTT.

The J gene is TRBJ1-4, the V gene TRBV4-1; tentatively, D is TRBD1 (6 bases). CDR1 and CDR2 from the germline V gene are MGHRA and YSYEKL. The CDR3 consists of 16 residues. Trimming removed 1 base from V and 7 bases from J, with 16 bases in between. The CDR3 DNA follows: TGCGCCAGCAGCCAAGGCGCCGGGGGCGGGAGTGAAAAACTGTTTTTT. Its translation: CASSQGAGGGSEKLFF.